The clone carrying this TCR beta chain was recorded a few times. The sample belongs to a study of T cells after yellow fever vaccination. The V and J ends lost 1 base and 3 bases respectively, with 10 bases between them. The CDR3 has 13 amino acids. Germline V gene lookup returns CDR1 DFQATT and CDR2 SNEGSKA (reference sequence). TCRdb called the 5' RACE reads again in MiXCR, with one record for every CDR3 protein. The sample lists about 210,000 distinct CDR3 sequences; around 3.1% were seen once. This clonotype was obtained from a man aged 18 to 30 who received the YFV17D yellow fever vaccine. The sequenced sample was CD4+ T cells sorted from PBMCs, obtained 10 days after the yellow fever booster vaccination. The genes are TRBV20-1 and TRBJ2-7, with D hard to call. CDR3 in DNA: TGCAGTGCTAGAGGGATCGACCGCTACGAGCAGTACGTC. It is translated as CSARGIDRYEQYV.